This T cell receptor beta chain was observed in a study of cytomegalovirus exposure and HLA in healthy donors. Across the study: As an earlier analysis found, about 179 million T cells yielded 95 million to 130 million unique TCR beta sequences. Study conclusions and caveats: Despite most TCR sequences being rare, some public TCRs occurred in many donors. Researchers left out some V segments, among them TRBV6-2 and TRBV6-3, as indistinguishable.

Turning to this clone: The target antigen is unknown.

Trimming cost V 0 bases and J 5 bases, with 10 bases left between them. The CDR3 consists of 15 residues. The germline V gene has CDR1 MNHEY and CDR2 SMNVEV (reference sequence). PCR primers comprised 60 Vbeta and 13 Jbeta primers. Generated by immunoSEQ multiplex PCR, the TCRdb table keeps only in-frame clones and is missing some. Of around 130,000 clones in the sample, roughly 80% were seen once. The chain carries TRBV27 and TRBJ2-2, with D possibly TRBD2 on 5 matching bases. Sequencing was done on a sample of PBMCs. The clonotype comes from a woman in her forties in good health and CMV-seronegative. The CDR3 loop is CASSLSGVETGELFF. DNA of the CDR3: TGTGCCAGCAGTTTATCCGGGGTGGAAACCGGGGAGCTGTTTTTT.